The table lists the clone carrying this T cell receptor (beta chain) with a count of one. The PCR contained 60 Vbeta and 13 Jbeta primers. Some clones are missing from TCRdb's copy, which holds only in-frame ones; the method was immunoSEQ multiplex PCR. The sample yields fewer than 150,000 clones, over 75% seen once. The sample originates from a study of cytomegalovirus exposure and HLA in healthy donors. The CDR3 is made up of 15 amino acids. V was trimmed by 6 bases and J by 2 bases, leaving 15 bases between them. Germline V gives CDR1 MDHEN, CDR2 SYDVKM. Material: PBMCs. The clonotype comes from a man aged 25 to 45 in good health and CMV-seronegative. The rearrangement uses TRBV28 and TRBJ2-3, with D possibly being TRBD2 (6 bases). The CDR3 DNA reads TGTGCCAGCAGCTCGAGGCGGGGCCACACAGATACGCAGTATTTT. Its protein is CASSSRRGHTDTQYF.